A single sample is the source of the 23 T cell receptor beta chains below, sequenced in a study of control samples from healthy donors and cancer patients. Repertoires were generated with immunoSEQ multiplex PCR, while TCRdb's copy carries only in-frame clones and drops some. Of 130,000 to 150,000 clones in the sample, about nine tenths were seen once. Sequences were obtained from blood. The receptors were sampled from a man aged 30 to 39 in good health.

This CDR3 is CASSLDANEQYF. The CDR3 nucleotides read TGTGCCAGCAGCTTAGACGCTAACGAGCAGTACTTC. J is TRBJ2-7 and V is TRBV7-8; D remains unclear. The CDR3 has 12 residues. The ends were cut back, 1 base at V and 5 bases at J, with 6 bases in the middle. The germline V gene encodes CDR1 SGHVS and CDR2 FQNEAQ.

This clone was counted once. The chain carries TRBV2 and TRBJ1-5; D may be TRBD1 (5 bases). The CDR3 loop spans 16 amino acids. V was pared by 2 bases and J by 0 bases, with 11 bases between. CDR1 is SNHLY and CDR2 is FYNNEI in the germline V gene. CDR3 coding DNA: TGTGCCAGCAGTGAATGGGCAGGGACTAGCAATCAGCCCCAGCATTTT. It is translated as CASSEWAGTSNQPQHF. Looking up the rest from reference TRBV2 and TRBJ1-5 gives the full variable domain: EPEVTQTPSHQVTQMGQEVILRCVPISNHLYFYWYRQILGQKVEFLVSFYNNEISEKSEIFDDQFSVERPDGSNFTLKIRSTKLEDSAMYFCASSEWAGTSNQPQHFGDGTRLSIL.

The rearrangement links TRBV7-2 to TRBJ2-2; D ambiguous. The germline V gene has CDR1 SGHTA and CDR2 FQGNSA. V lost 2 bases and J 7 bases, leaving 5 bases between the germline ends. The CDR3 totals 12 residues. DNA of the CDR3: TGTGCCAGCAGCTTAACCCGCGGGGAGCTGTTTTTT. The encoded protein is CASSLTRGELFF.

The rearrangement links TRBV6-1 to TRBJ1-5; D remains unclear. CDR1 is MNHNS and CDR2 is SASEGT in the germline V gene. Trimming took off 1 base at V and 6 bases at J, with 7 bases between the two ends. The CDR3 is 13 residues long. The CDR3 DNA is TGTGCCAGCAGTGAAGGAGGGAGTCAGCCCCAGCATTTT. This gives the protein CASSEGGSQPQHF.

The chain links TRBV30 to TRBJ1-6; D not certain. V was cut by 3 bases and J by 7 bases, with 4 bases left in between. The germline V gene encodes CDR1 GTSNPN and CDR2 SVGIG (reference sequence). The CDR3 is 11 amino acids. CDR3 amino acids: CAWSLNSPLHF. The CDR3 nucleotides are TGTGCCTGGAGCCTAAATTCACCCCTCCACTTT. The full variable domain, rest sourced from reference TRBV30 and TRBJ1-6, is SQTIHQWPATLVQPVGSPLSLECTVEGTSNPNLYWYRQAAGRGLQLLFYSVGIGQISSEVPQNLSASRPQDRQFILSSKKLLLSDSGFYLCAWSLNSPLHFGNGTRLTVT.

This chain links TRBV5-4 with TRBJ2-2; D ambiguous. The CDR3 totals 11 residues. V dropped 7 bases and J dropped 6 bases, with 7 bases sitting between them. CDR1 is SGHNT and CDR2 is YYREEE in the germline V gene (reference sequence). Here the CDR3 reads CASGPAGELFF. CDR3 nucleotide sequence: TGTGCCAGCGGACCCGCCGGGGAGCTGTTTTTT.

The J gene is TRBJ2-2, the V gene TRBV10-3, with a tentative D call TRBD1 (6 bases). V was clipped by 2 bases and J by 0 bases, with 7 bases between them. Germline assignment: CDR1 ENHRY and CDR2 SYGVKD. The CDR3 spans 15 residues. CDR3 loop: CAISEGQTNTGELFF. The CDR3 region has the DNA TGTGCCATCAGTGAGGGACAGACGAACACCGGGGAGCTGTTTTTT.

CDR3 region: CATGLDPGNTIYF. Here the CDR3 DNA reads TGTGCCACCGGCTTGGACCCTGGAAACACCATATATTTT. This rearrangement joins TRBV10-3 to TRBJ1-3; D is undetermined. CDR1 and CDR2 from the germline V gene are ENHRY and SYGVKD. The CDR3 is made up of 13 amino acids. The V end lost 10 bases, the J end lost 2 bases, and 12 bases lay between the germline ends.

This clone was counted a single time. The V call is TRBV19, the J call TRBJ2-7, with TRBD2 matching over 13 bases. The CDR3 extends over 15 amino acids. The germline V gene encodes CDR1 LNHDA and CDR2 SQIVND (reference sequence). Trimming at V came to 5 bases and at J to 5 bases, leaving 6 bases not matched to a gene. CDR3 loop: CASSSRLAGGDEQYF. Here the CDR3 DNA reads TGTGCCAGTAGTTCTAGACTAGCGGGAGGAGACGAGCAGTACTTC.

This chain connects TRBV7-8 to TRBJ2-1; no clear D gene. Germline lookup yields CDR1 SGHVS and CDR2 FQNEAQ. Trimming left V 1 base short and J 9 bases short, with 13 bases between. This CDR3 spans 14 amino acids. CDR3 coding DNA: TGTGCCAGCAGCTTAGGTACGGTTATAAGTGAGCAGTTCTTC. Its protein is CASSLGTVISEQFF.

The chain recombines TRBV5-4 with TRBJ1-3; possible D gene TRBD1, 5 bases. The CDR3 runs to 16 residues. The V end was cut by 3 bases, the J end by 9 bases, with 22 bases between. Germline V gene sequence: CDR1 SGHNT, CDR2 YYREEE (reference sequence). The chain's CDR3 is CASSSPVEGNSGTIYF. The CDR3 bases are TGTGCCAGCAGCTCTCCCGTAGAGGGGAATTCGGGCACCATATATTTT.

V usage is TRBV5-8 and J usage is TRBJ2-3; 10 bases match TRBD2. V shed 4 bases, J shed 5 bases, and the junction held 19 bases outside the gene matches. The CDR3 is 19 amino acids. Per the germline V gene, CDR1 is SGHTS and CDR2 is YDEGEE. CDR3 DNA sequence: TGTGCCAGCAGCCAATCTTCCGAGCGGGGGGGCCTTTTTTTAGATACGCAGTATTTT. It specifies CASSQSSERGGLFLDTQYF. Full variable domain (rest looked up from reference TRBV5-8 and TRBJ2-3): EAGVTQSPTHLIKTRGQQATLRCSPISGHTSVYWYQQALGLGLQFLLWYDEGEERNRGNFPPRFSGRQFPNYSSELNVNALELEDSALYLCASSQSSERGGLFLDTQYFGPGTRLTVL.

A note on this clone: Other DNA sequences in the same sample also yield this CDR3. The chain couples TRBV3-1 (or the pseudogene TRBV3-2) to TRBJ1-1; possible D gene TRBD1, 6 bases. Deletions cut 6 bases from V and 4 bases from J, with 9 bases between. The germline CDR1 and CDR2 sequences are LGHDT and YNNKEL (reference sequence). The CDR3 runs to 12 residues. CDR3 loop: CASSLRGTEAFF. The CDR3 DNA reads TGTGCCAGCAGTCTCAGGGGCACTGAAGCTTTCTTT.

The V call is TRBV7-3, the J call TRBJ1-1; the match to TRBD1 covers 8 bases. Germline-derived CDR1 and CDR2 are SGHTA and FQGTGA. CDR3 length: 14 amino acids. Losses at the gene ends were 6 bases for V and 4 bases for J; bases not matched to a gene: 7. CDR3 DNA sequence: TGTGCCAGCAGTGATACAGGGGGGAGCACTGAAGCTTTCTTT. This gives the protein CASSDTGGSTEAFF.

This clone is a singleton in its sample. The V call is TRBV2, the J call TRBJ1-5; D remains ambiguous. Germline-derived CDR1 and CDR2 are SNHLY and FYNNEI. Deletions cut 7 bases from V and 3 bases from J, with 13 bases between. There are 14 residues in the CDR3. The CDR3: CASKMLGNNQPQHF. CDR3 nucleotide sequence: TGTGCCAGCAAAATGTTAGGTAACAATCAGCCCCAGCATTTT.

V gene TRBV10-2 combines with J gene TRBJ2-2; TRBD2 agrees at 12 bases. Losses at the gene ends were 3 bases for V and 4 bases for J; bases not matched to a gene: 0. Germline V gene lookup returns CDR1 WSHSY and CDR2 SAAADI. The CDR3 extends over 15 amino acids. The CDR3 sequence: CASSELAGGTGELFF. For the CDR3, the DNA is TGCGCCAGCAGTGAACTAGCGGGAGGCACCGGGGAGCTGTTTTTT.

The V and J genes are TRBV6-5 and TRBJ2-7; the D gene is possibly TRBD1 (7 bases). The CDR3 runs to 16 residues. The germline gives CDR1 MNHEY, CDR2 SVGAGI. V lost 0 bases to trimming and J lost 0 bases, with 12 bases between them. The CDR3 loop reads CASSYSFQGGSYEQYF. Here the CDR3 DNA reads TGTGCCAGCAGTTACTCGTTCCAGGGGGGCTCCTACGAGCAGTACTTC.

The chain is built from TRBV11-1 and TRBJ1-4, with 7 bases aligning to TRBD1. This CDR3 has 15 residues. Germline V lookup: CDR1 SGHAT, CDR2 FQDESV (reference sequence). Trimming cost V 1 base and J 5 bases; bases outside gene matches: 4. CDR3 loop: CASSLGGQINEKLFF. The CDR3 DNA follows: TGTGCCAGCAGCTTAGGGGGACAGATAAATGAAAAACTGTTTTTT.

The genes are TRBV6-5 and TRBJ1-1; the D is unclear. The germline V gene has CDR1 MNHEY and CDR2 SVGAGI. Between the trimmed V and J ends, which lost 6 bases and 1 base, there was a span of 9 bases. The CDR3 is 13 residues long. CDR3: CASRNTRNTEAFF. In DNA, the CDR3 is TGTGCCAGCAGGAATACCCGGAACACTGAAGCTTTCTTT.

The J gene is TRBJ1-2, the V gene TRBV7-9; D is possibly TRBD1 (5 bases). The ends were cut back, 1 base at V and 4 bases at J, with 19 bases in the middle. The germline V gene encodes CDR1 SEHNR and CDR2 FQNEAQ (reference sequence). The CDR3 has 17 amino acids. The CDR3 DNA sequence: TGTGCCAGCAGCTTAGACAGTCTAGGGGTAAGCGGCTATGGCTACACCTTC. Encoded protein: CASSLDSLGVSGYGYTF.

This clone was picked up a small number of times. The CDR3 DNA reads as TGTGCCAGCAGCCAAGATGGGACAGGGGGCTCCTACGAGCAGTACTTC. Translation gives CASSQDGTGGSYEQYF. The J gene is TRBJ2-7, the V gene TRBV4-2; 11 bases line up with TRBD1. Germline trimming cut 0 bases from V and 0 bases from J; bases unmatched to any gene: 1. CDR3 length: 16 amino acids. Germline values: CDR1 LGHNA, CDR2 YNFKEQ.

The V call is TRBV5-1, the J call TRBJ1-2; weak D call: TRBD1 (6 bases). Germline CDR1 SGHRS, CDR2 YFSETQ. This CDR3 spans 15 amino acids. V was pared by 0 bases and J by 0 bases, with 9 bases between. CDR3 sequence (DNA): TGCGCCAGCAGCTTGGACAGGGCCGCTAACTATGGCTACACCTTC. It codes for CASSLDRAANYGYTF.

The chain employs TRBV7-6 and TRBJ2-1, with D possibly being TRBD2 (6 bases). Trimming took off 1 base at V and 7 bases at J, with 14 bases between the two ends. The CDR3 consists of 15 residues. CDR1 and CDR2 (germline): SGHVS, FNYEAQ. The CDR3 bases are TGTGCCAGCAGCTTAGGTCTCCGGGGGTGGAATGAGCAGTTCTTC. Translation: CASSLGLRGWNEQFF.